This T cell receptor (beta chain) was retrieved from a study of technical replicates of blood from a handful of donors. Germline CDR1 MGHRA, CDR2 YSYEKL. The V end was cut by 0 bases, the J end by 3 bases, with 13 bases between. This CDR3 has 16 amino acids. Generated by immunoSEQ multiplex PCR, the TCRdb table keeps only in-frame clones and is missing some. This table holds 85,000 to 95,000 clones, almost 97% found once. The origin of this receptor is a human donor in good health. The rearrangement links TRBV4-1 to TRBJ2-3; tentatively, D is TRBD1 (6 bases). Sequencing input: T cells isolated from PBMCs. This CDR3 is CASSQEIQGSTDTQYF. The CDR3 DNA sequence: TGCGCCAGCAGCCAAGAGATACAGGGAAGTACAGATACGCAGTATTTT.